The sequence of this TCR beta chain was determined in a study of T cell clones after liver transplantation. Findings of the study overall: Migration into the graft, not deletion, may explain lost graft donor-reactive T cells.

About this clone itself: Antigen specificity is unknown.

The V gene's germline CDR1 is SGHTA and CDR2 FQGNSA. The CDR3 contains 15 residues. Trimming left V 8 bases short and J 6 bases short, with 20 bases between. Measured with immunoSEQ multiplex PCR; TCRdb has only the in-frame clones, and not every one. The table lists around 97,000 clones, about 81% of them singletons. This clonotype was sampled from a human patient who received a liver transplant. Some of these T cells may belong to the graft donor. This sample comprised CD4+ T cells from blood, obtained around 44 months after liver transplant. This chain joins TRBV7-2 and TRBJ2-1; D assignment may be TRBD1 or TRBD2 (5 bases each). This chain's CDR3 is CASATGTKTLNEQFF. The CDR3 DNA sequence: TGTGCCAGCGCTACCGGGACCAAAACGCTCAATGAGCAGTTCTTC. The whole variable domain, filled in from reference TRBV7-2 and TRBJ2-1, reads GAGVSQSPSNKVTEKGKDVELRCDPISGHTALYWYRQSLGQGLEFLIYFQGNSAPDKSGLPSDRFSAERTGGSVSTLTIQRTQQEDSAVYLCASATGTKTLNEQFFGPGTRLTVL.